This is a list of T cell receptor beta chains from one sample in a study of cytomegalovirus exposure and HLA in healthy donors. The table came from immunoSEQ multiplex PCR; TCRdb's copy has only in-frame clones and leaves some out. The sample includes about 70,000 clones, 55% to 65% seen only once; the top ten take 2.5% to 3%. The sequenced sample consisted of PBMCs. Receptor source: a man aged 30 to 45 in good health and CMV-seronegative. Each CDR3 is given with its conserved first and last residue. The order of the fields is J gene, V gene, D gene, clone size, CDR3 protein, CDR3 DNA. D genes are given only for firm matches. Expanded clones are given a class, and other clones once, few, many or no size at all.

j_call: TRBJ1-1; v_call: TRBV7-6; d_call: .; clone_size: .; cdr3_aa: CASSPKGMAVVVRAFF; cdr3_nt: TGTGCCAGCAGCCCAAAGGGGATGGCTGTCGTGGTGAGGGCTTTCTTT
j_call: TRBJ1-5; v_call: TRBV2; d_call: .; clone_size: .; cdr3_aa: CASSEAEGVWGNQPQHF; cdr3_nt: TGTGCCAGCAGTGAAGCTGAAGGGGTTTGGGGCAATCAGCCCCAGCATTTT
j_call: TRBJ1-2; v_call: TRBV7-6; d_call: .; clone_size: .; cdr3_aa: CASSPASADKRYGYTF; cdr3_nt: TGTGCCAGCAGCCCCGCGTCGGCAGACAAAAGATATGGCTACACCTTC
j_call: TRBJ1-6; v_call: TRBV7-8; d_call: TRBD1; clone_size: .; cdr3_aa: CASSRWSGQGSHSPLHF; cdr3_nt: TGTGCCAGCAGCCGATGGTCGGGACAGGGGTCTCATTCACCCCTCCACTTT
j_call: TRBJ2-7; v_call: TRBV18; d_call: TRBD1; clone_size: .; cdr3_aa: CASSKDRDGPYEQYF; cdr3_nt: TGTGCCAGCTCTAAGGACAGGGATGGACCGTACGAGCAGTACTTC
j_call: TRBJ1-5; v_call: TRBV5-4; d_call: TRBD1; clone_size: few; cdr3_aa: CASSLDRGNQPQHF; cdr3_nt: TGTGCCAGCAGCTTAGACAGGGGCAATCAGCCCCAGCATTTT
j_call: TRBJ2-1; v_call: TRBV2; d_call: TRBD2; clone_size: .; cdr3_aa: CASSVRAGGSDEQFF; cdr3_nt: TGTGCCAGCAGTGTTAGAGCGGGGGGATCTGATGAGCAGTTCTTC
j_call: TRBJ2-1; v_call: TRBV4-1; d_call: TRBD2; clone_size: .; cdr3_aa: CASSQVAGTSRSQFF; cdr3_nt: TGCGCCAGCAGCCAAGTCGCGGGGACTAGCCGGTCGCAGTTCTTC
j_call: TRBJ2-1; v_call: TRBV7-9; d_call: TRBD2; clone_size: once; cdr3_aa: CASSFARGGNEQFF; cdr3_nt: TGTGCCAGCAGCTTTGCTCGGGGGGGAAATGAGCAGTTCTTC
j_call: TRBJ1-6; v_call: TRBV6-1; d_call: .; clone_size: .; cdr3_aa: CASRGGEYNSPLHF; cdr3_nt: TGTGCCAGCAGGGGAGGGGAGTATAATTCACCCCTCCACTTT
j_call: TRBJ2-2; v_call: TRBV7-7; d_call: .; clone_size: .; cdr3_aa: CASSLGAADGELFF; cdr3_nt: TGTGCCAGCAGCTTGGGGGCAGCGGATGGGGAGCTGTTTTTT
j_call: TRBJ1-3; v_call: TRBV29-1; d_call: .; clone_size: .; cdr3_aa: CSSGGGEGMDTIYF; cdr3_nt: TGCAGCTCCGGGGGGGGCGAGGGTATGGACACCATATATTTT
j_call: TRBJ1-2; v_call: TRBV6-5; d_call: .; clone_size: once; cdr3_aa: CASSYGTSYGYTF; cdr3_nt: TGTGCCAGCAGTTACGGTACGAGCTATGGCTACACCTTC
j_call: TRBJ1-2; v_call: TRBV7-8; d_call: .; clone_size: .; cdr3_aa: CASSLAGSLGESYTF; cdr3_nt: TGTGCCAGCAGCTTAGCCGGGAGTTTAGGTGAGAGCTACACCTTC
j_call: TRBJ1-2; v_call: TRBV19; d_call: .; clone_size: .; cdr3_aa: CASTGVAYGYTF; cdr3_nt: TGTGCCAGTACAGGGGTTGCCTATGGCTACACCTTC
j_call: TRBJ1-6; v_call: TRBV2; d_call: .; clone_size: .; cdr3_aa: CASSESDTFSYNSPLHF; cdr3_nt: TGTGCCAGCAGTGAATCAGACACTTTCTCCTATAATTCACCCCTCCACTTT
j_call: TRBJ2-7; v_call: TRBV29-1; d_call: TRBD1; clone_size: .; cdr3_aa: CSASGTGGGGRYEQYF; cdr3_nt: TGCAGCGCCTCCGGGACAGGGGGCGGTGGTAGGTACGAGCAGTACTTC
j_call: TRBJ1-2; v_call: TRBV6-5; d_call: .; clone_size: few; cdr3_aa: CASSLSVGYGYTF; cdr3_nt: TGTGCCAGCAGTCTGAGCGTTGGCTATGGCTACACCTTC
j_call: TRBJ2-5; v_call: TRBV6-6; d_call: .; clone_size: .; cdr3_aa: CASSLRVQETQYF; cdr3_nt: TGTGCCAGCAGCCTCAGGGTCCAAGAGACCCAGTACTTC
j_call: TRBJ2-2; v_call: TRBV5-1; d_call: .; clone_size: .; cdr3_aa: CASSSVATNTGELFF; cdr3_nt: TGCGCCAGCAGCTCGGTAGCCACGAACACCGGGGAGCTGTTTTTT